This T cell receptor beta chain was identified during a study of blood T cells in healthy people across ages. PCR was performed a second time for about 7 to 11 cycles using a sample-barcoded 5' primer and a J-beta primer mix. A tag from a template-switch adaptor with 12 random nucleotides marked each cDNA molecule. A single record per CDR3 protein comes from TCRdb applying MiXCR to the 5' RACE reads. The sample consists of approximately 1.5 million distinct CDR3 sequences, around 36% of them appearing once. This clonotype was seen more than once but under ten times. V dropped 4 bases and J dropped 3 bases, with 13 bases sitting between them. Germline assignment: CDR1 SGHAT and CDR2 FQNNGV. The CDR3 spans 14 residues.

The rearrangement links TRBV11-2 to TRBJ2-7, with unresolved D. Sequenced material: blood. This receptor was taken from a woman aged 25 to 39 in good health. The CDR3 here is CASSSLYRLYEQYF. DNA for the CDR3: TGTGCCAGCAGCTCCCTGTATCGGCTCTACGAGCAGTACTTC.